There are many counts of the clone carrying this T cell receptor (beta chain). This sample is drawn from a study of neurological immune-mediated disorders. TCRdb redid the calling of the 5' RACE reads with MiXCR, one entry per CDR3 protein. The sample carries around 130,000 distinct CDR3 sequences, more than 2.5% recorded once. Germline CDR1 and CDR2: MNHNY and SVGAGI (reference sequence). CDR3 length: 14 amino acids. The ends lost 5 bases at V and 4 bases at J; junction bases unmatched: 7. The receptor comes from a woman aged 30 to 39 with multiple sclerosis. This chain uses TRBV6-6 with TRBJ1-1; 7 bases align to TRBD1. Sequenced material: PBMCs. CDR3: CASSPGGGVTEAFF. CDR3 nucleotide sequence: TGTGCCAGCAGTCCAGGGGGAGGGGTCACTGAAGCTTTCTTT.